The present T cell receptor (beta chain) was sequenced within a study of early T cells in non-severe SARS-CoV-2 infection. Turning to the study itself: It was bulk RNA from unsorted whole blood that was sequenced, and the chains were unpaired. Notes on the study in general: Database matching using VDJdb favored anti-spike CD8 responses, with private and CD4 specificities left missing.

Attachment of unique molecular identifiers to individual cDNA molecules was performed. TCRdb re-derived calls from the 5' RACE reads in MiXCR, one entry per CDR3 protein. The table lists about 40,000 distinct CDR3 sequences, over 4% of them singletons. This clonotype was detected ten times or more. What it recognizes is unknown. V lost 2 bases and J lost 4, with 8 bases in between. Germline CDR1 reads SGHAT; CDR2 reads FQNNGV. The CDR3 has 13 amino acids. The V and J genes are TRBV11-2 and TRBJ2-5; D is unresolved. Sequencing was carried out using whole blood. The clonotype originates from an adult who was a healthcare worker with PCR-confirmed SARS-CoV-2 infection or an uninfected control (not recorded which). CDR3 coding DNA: TGTGCCAGCAGCTTATCGGTTCGAGAGACCCAGTACTTC. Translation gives CASSLSVRETQYF.